This T cell receptor (beta chain) was observed in a study of blood T cell repertoires in COVID-19. Generated by immunoSEQ multiplex PCR, the TCRdb table keeps only in-frame clones and is missing some. This table holds a few hundred thousand clones, just over 85% found once. V lost 7 bases, J lost 1 base, and 14 bases stayed unmatched. Germline V CDR1 and CDR2: KGHDR, SFDVKD. The CDR3 is made up of 19 amino acids. The source material was PBMCs or T cells enriched from blood (not recorded which). The TCR originated in a woman in her 50s with acute COVID-19. The V and J genes are TRBV24-1 and TRBJ2-1, with 11 bases fitting TRBD2. Here the CDR3 reads CATSGSLAGGTHSYNEQFF. CDR3 in DNA: TGTGCCACCAGCGGGAGTTTAGCGGGAGGGACACATTCCTACAATGAGCAGTTCTTC.